The present T cell receptor beta chain was sequenced within a study of Tregs in tolerant kidney transplant recipients. Notes on the study in general: No direct test of biological reproducibility was done here.

CDR3 size: 14 residues. V shed 3 bases and J 4 bases; nucleotides not matched to a gene: 6. Germline lookup yields CDR1 SGHRS and CDR2 YFSETQ. A note on this clone: Its specificity is unknown. The sequence runs out 3 residues before the end of the CDR3; the remainder is reconstructed from the germline J gene.

This table comes from immunoSEQ multiplex PCR, and its TCRdb copy is limited to in-frame clones, with some not included. The sample's table shows roughly 48,000 clones. V gene TRBV5-1 combines with J gene TRBJ2-7; 8 bases align to TRBD2. The clonotype originates from a human donor who received a combined kidney and bone marrow transplant. Sequencing was performed on CD4+ T cells from blood, taken before the transplant. This CDR3 is CASSSAGDMYEQYF. CDR3 DNA, as far as it was read: TGCGCCAGCAGCTCAGCGGGAGATATGTACGAG.